This T cell receptor beta chain was documented in a study of CD8 T cells in Susac syndrome (dated by TCRdb to about 2019). With respect to the entire study: Among the sequenced Susac syndrome patients, more than five had clinically active disease and roughly 8 were in clinical remission. The study compared CD8+ T cell repertoire clonality among 12 healthy donors, 14 Susac syndrome patients and roughly 15 multiple sclerosis patients. The study used repertoire sequencing to test whether antigen drove CD8+ T cell activation and differentiation in Susac syndrome. At the time of blood withdrawal, Susac syndrome patients were either therapy-naive, taking corticosteroids (with some also receiving IVIg), or on IVIg alone. Findings and caveats that apply to the study as a whole: In the total CD8+ and CD8+ TEMRA repertoires, approximately 16 and five Susac-specific public clones, respectively, were identified. Clonal expansion was observed in Susac syndrome CD8+ repertoires, with the highest expansion in CD8+ TEMRA cells and greater expansion in clinically active than in remitting patients. The study acknowledged that relatively few individuals were included in the TCR sequencing and HLA analysis.

Comments on this clonotype: This receptor's antigen is unknown. No per-base quality is available; no much larger clone lies one base away.

Peripheral blood CD8+ and CD4+ T cells from healthy donors, Susac syndrome patients and multiple sclerosis patients were profiled using high-throughput TCR beta sequencing. Recently defined diagnostic criteria for definite or probable disease were met by the Susac syndrome patients. Bulk CD8+ and CD4+ T cells were purified by magnetic negative isolation, while CD8+ TEMRA cells were enriched using FACS. Blood was drawn into EDTA tubes, processed within 24 hours, and PBMCs were isolated by density gradient centrifugation. PBMCs destined for TCR sequencing were cryopreserved in liquid nitrogen and later thawed in a 37 °C water bath. Purity of sorted or isolated CD4+, CD8+ and CD8+ TEMRA cells was at least 90%. V loses 0 bases, J loses 13 bases, and the germline ends lie 19 bases apart. From cysteine to phenylalanine, the CDR3 is 15 amino acids long. The entry retains the CDR3 DNA only, 45 bases that are in frame from base 1.

RNA was extracted using the RNeasy kit, and about 0.45 to 1 microgram was reverse transcribed with random hexamers. The immunoSEQ multiplex PCR assay, covering 54 Vbeta and 13 Jbeta segments, was used to amplify TCR beta CDR3 regions. To correct PCR amplification bias, a synthetic template baseline was used for both primer optimization and computational correction. The study's processing was this. Reads were annotated to V, D and J genes according to IMGT and were analyzed with immunoSEQ Analyzer, with only productive sequences retained. To calculate clonality, Shannon entropy was normalized by log2 of the number of productive unique sequences and then subtracted from one. For each patient and control, public and private clones were evaluated among the 100 most prevalent clones. Susac-specific clones were defined as absent from healthy and MS cohorts, some 1,000 published viral clones and other ImmuneACCESS disease sequences. Using fastp trimming at Q25 and MiXCR clonotype assembly, TCRdb reanalyzed the public sequencing data and kept in-frame beta chains. Each entry merges the rows of one CDR3 protein and shows their most common DNA and genes. These V and J calls are TCRdb output, not the study's own analysis. Within this sample are 150,000 to 200,000 distinct CDR3 sequences, with around 93% of them counted one time only. Around 0.15% of the sample rests with the top ten.

Sequencing used CD8+ T cells from PBMCs. The sequence derives from a human donor with Susac syndrome. This receptor chain uses TRBV12-3 or TRBV12-4 and TRBJ2-1; 6 matching bases give a weak D call of TRBD1. The CDR3 has the sequence CASSLAQSTGQFQFF. The nucleotides are TGTGCCAGCAGTTTAGCGCAGAGCACAGGGCAATTTCAGTTCTTC.